The rows below give T cell receptor beta chains drawn from one sample of a study of blood T cell repertoires in COVID-19. Libraries were prepared by immunoSEQ multiplex PCR; TCRdb keeps only in-frame clonotypes and omits some of them. The profile shows a few hundred thousand clones, around 89% of them singletons. Sequenced material: peripheral blood. All receptors derive from a woman in her 30s with COVID-19, enrolled during active disease. Each CDR3 is given with its conserved first and last residue. D genes are given only for firm matches. Clone size is shown for a subset of rows, as once, few, many or a class of expanded clone.

v_call	j_call	clone_size	d_call	cdr3_aa	cdr3_nt
TRBV24-1	TRBJ1-1	-	-	CATTSTGSTEAFF	TGTGCCACCACCTCGACAGGATCCACTGAAGCTTTCTTT
TRBV27	TRBJ1-6	-	-	CATWAAGYNSPLHF	TGTGCCACCTGGGCGGCAGGGTATAATTCACCCCTCCACTTT
TRBV7-9	TRBJ1-2	-	-	CAPSLGSVPGYGYTF	TGTGCCCCGAGCTTAGGTAGCGTTCCAGGCTATGGCTACACCTTC
TRBV24-1	TRBJ2-5	once	TRBD2	CATSMSAGGGRETQYF	TGTGCCACCAGTATGTCGGCGGGAGGAGGCAGGGAGACCCAGTACTTC
TRBV11-3	TRBJ1-4	-	-	CASSISATNEKLFF	TGTGCCAGCAGCATCAGTGCAACTAATGAAAAACTGTTTTTT
TRBV5-1	TRBJ1-4	few	TRBD1	CASSSTGVDEKLFF	TGCGCCAGCAGCTCCACAGGGGTGGATGAAAAACTGTTTTTT
TRBV5-1	TRBJ2-2	-	TRBD1	CASSSGQGLTGELFF	TGCGCCAGCAGTTCCGGACAGGGATTGACCGGGGAGCTGTTTTTT
TRBV7-9	TRBJ2-5	few	-	CASSLNRGQETQYF	TGTGCCAGCAGCTTAAATCGGGGCCAAGAGACCCAGTACTTC
TRBV5-6	TRBJ2-3	-	TRBD1	CASSLALAPLRGRSDTQYF	TGTGCCAGCAGCTTGGCCCTGGCCCCGCTAAGGGGGCGTTCAGATACGCAGTATTTT
TRBV4-3	TRBJ2-6	-	-	CASSPGISGANVLTF	TGCGCCAGCAGCCCAGGGATCTCTGGGGCCAACGTCCTGACTTTC
TRBV7-9	TRBJ2-7	-	TRBD1	CASSATGQGRHEQYF	TGTGCCAGCAGCGCGACGGGACAGGGGAGACACGAGCAGTACTTC
TRBV2	TRBJ1-5	once	TRBD1	CASSEGGQGDSQPQHF	TGTGCCAGCAGTGAAGGGGGGCAGGGGGATAGTCAGCCCCAGCATTTT
TRBV11-2	TRBJ2-3	-	-	CASSLDRGGDTQYF	TGTGCCAGCAGCTTAGATCGTGGGGGGGATACGCAGTATTTT
TRBV4-3	TRBJ2-7	-	-	CASSPDRYSYEQYF	TGCGCCAGCAGCCCAGATCGTTATTCGTACGAGCAGTACTTC
TRBV19	TRBJ1-2	many	-	CASRSGWSYGYTF	TGTGCCAGTAGAAGCGGGTGGTCCTATGGCTACACCTTC
TRBV12-3/TRBV12-4	TRBJ2-1	-	TRBD2	CASSMGTRSEQFF	TGTGCCAGCAGTATGGGGACTAGGTCTGAGCAGTTCTTC
TRBV2	TRBJ2-3	-	TRBD2	CASDLGTSGGAGFPDTQYF	TGTGCCAGCGACCTCGGGACTAGCGGGGGGGCCGGTTTCCCAGATACGCAGTATTTT
TRBV5-1	TRBJ2-3	-	-	CASSLSGQSGQYF	TGCGCCAGCAGCTTGAGCGGTCAGTCAGGGCAGTATTTT
TRBV9	TRBJ1-1	-	TRBD1	CASGELGQGAFF	TGTGCCAGCGGGGAATTGGGACAGGGAGCTTTCTTT
TRBV7-9	TRBJ1-5	-	-	CASSATGTSDSNQPQHF	TGTGCCAGCAGCGCCACCGGGACATCGGATAGCAATCAGCCCCAGCATTTT
TRBV11-2	TRBJ2-5	-	TRBD2	CASSQGTSGSGETQYF	TGTGCCAGCAGTCAAGGGACTAGCGGGAGTGGGGAGACCCAGTACTTC
TRBV3-1/TRBV3-2	TRBJ2-5	-	TRBD2	CASSQDRLAGGETQYF	TGTGCCAGCAGCCAAGATAGACTAGCGGGAGGAGAGACCCAGTACTTC
TRBV7-8	TRBJ1-1	-	-	CASSPGEGGTEAFF	TGTGCCAGCAGCCCCGGGGAGGGAGGCACTGAAGCTTTCTTT
TRBV19	TRBJ1-1	-	TRBD1	CASSPPGQMNTEAFF	TGTGCCAGTAGTCCCCCGGGACAGATGAACACTGAAGCTTTCTTT
TRBV6-1	TRBJ1-5	-	-	CASSEEQGPNQPQHF	TGTGCCAGCAGTGAAGAGCAGGGCCCTAATCAGCCCCAGCATTTT
TRBV18	TRBJ2-5	-	TRBD2	CASSQELAGGVHEAQYF	TGTGCCAGCTCACAAGAGCTAGCGGGAGGTGTCCACGAAGCCCAGTACTTC
TRBV7-2	TRBJ1-6	once	-	CASSFIGDSPLHF	TGTGCCAGCAGCTTCATCGGGGATTCACCCCTCCACTTT
TRBV10-2	TRBJ2-1	-	-	CASGSEGRPGHEQFF	TGCGCCAGCGGATCGGAGGGGCGCCCGGGGCATGAGCAGTTCTTC
TRBV5-1	TRBJ1-4	-	-	CASRQGPTNEKLFF	TGCGCCAGCAGACAGGGCCCAACTAATGAAAAACTGTTTTTT
TRBV9	TRBJ2-5	-	-	CASSAASAIEETQYF	TGTGCCAGCAGCGCGGCTAGCGCGATAGAAGAGACCCAGTACTTC
TRBV6-2/TRBV6-3	TRBJ2-7	-	TRBD1	CASSYVPGRGTYEQYF	TGTGCCAGCAGTTACGTTCCCGGCAGGGGGACCTACGAGCAGTACTTC
TRBV9	TRBJ2-3	-	-	CASSPRPGTDTQYF	TGTGCCAGCAGCCCCCGTCCCGGCACAGATACGCAGTATTTT
TRBV19	TRBJ2-3	-	-	CASTNGVTSTDTQYF	TGTGCCAGTACCAATGGAGTCACTAGCACAGATACGCAGTATTTT
TRBV15	TRBJ1-1	-	-	CATSRVRSHGGTEAFF	TGTGCCACCAGCAGAGTCCGGTCCCACGGGGGCACTGAAGCTTTCTTT
TRBV5-4	TRBJ1-1	-	-	CASSWGGGGKNTEAFF	TGTGCCAGCAGCTGGGGGGGTGGAGGGAAGAACACTGAAGCTTTCTTT
TRBV11-2	TRBJ1-1	-	TRBD1	CASSLETGGNTEAFF	TGTGCCAGCAGCTTAGAAACAGGGGGGAACACTGAAGCTTTCTTT
TRBV18	TRBJ1-4	once	-	CASSSQGGDEKLFF	TGTGCCAGCTCGTCACAGGGAGGGGATGAAAAACTGTTTTTT
TRBV7-2	TRBJ2-7	-	TRBD1	CASSLMYGDRDYEQYF	TGTGCCAGCAGCTTAATGTATGGGGACAGGGACTACGAGCAGTACTTC
TRBV19	TRBJ2-5	-	TRBD2	CASSLHHTREARRETQYF	TGTGCCAGTAGTCTCCACCACACGCGGGAGGCCCGGCGAGAGACCCAGTACTTC
TRBV5-1	TRBJ1-1	-	-	CASSLGAANTEAFF	TGCGCCAGCAGCTTGGGTGCGGCGAACACTGAAGCTTTCTTT
TRBV3-1/TRBV3-2	TRBJ2-4	-	-	CASSPGHLAKNIQYF	TGTGCCAGCAGCCCAGGGCATCTAGCCAAAAACATTCAGTACTTC
TRBV21-1	TRBJ1-1	-	-	CASDDPQTGRTEAFF	TGTGCCAGCGACGACCCCCAGACAGGGAGAACTGAAGCTTTCTTT
TRBV27	TRBJ1-5	-	-	CASSPRLYSNQPQHF	TGTGCCAGCAGTCCCCGTCTATATAGCAATCAGCCCCAGCATTTT
TRBV6-5	TRBJ2-3	once	-	CASSYTTPRGTDTQYF	TGTGCCAGCAGTTACACGACCCCACGGGGCACAGATACGCAGTATTTT
TRBV27	TRBJ2-1	-	-	CASSLGRYNEQFF	TGTGCCAGCAGTTTGGGGCGTTACAATGAGCAGTTCTTC
TRBV2	TRBJ1-1	-	-	CASPGLVTEAFF	TGTGCCAGTCCGGGACTTGTCACTGAAGCTTTCTTT
TRBV7-9	TRBJ1-1	-	-	CASSTIGGVDLTEAFF	TGTGCCAGCAGCACAATCGGGGGGGTGGATTTGACTGAAGCTTTCTTT
TRBV30	TRBJ2-3	-	TRBD1	CAWSWDSGTLYF	TGTGCCTGGAGTTGGGACAGCGGCACTCTGTATTTT
TRBV9	TRBJ2-5	-	TRBD1	CASSAGDRQETQYF	TGTGCCAGCAGCGCAGGGGACAGGCAAGAGACCCAGTACTTC
TRBV18	TRBJ2-2	-	-	CASSKAGESTGELFF	TGTGCCAGCTCAAAGGCCGGAGAGAGCACCGGGGAGCTGTTTTTT
TRBV5-1	TRBJ1-1	-	-	CASSRDGASRIGAETEAFF	TGCGCCAGCAGCCGAGATGGAGCAAGTCGGATAGGGGCGGAAACTGAAGCTTTCTTT
TRBV21-1	TRBJ2-7	-	-	CASPPSGGAAYEQYF	TGTGCCAGCCCCCCTAGCGGGGGGGCCGCGTACGAGCAGTACTTC
TRBV11-3	TRBJ1-1	-	-	CASSITGLKTEAFF	TGTGCCAGCAGCATAACAGGGTTGAAGACTGAAGCTTTCTTT
TRBV7-2	TRBJ2-7	-	TRBD1	CASSLSGTGGPYEQYF	TGTGCCAGCAGCTTATCAGGGACAGGGGGCCCCTACGAGCAGTACTTC
TRBV7-2	TRBJ2-3	-	TRBD1	CASRIQGTADTQYF	TGTGCCAGCAGAATACAGGGGACGGCAGATACGCAGTATTTT